These T cell receptor beta chains were read from a single sample in a study of cytomegalovirus exposure and HLA in healthy donors. Measured with immunoSEQ multiplex PCR; TCRdb has only the in-frame clones, and not every one. The sample contains about 100,000 clones, around 79% of which appear only once. Sample: PBMCs. These receptors were obtained from a male donor in good health and CMV-seropositive. CDR3s include the opening cysteine and the closing phenylalanine or tryptophan. The order of the fields is CDR3 protein, CDR3 DNA, V gene, J gene, clone size, D gene. The D gene is left open where the match is weak. The listing skips clone size in some rows; elsewhere it reads once, few, many or a size class.

CASSQDWTGIYGYTF,TGCGCCAGCAGCCAAGACTGGACAGGCATCTATGGCTACACCTTC,TRBV4-3,TRBJ1-2,-,TRBD1
CASSLTGGSGNTIYF,TGCGCCAGCAGCTTGACAGGGGGCTCTGGAAACACCATATATTTT,TRBV5-1,TRBJ1-3,-,TRBD1
CASSDTSGLHEQYF,TGCGCCAGCAGCGATACTAGCGGGCTACACGAGCAGTACTTC,TRBV5-1,TRBJ2-7,once,TRBD2
CAIQGSSGEGLQETQYF,TGTGCCATCCAAGGATCTAGCGGGGAGGGACTTCAGGAGACCCAGTACTTC,TRBV10-3,TRBJ2-5,-,TRBD2
CASSLVGGRVEKLFF,TGTGCCAGCAGCTTAGTGGGGGGGCGCGTAGAAAAACTGTTTTTT,TRBV11-2,TRBJ1-4,-,-
CASSLEGQGGDEQFF,TGCGCCAGCAGCTTGGAGGGACAGGGGGGCGATGAGCAGTTCTTC,TRBV5-1,TRBJ2-1,-,TRBD1
CASTQGAAGGNGQFF,TGTGCCAGCACTCAGGGGGCGGCTGGGGGCAATGGGCAGTTCTTC,TRBV5-4,TRBJ2-1,-,TRBD1
CASSHRDTSNSPLHF,TGCGCCAGCAGCCACCGGGACACCTCTAATTCACCCCTCCACTTT,TRBV4-1,TRBJ1-6,-,-
CASSQDIGRDPASFTF,TGCGCCAGCAGCCAAGATATCGGGCGGGATCCGGCATCTTTCACCTTC,TRBV4-3,TRBJ1-2,few,-
CAWSHLSGTGGVGGYTF,TGTGCCTGGTCCCATCTCTCCGGGACAGGGGGGGTAGGTGGCTACACCTTC,TRBV30,TRBJ1-2,-,TRBD1
CAWSAGGGETQYF,TGTGCCTGGAGTGCGGGCGGGGGAGAGACCCAGTACTTC,TRBV30,TRBJ2-5,many,TRBD2
CASSLSRQGARAYEQYF,TGCGCCAGCAGCTTGTCCCGACAGGGGGCAAGGGCCTACGAGCAGTACTTC,TRBV5-1,TRBJ2-7,few,TRBD1
CASSLMGQGISYTF,TGTGCCAGCAGCTTAATGGGACAGGGTATTAGCTACACCTTC,TRBV7-9,TRBJ1-2,-,TRBD1
CASSSHKDRGGYTF,TGTGCCAGCAGTTCTCATAAGGACAGAGGTGGCTACACCTTC,TRBV27,TRBJ1-2,few,-
CASSHRGYSYNEQFF,TGTGCCAGCAGCCACCGGGGGTACTCCTACAATGAGCAGTTCTTC,TRBV6-6,TRBJ2-1,-,-
CASSSSTGGGETQYF,TGTGCCAGCAGCTCGTCGACAGGGGGAGGCGAGACCCAGTACTTC,TRBV7-9,TRBJ2-5,-,TRBD1
CASVPADYTEAFF,TGTGCCAGCGTACCGGCGGATTATACTGAAGCTTTCTTT,TRBV28,TRBJ1-1,-,-
CASSFRNGAGNTEAFF,TGTGCCAGCAGCTTTCGTAATGGGGCCGGGAACACTGAAGCTTTCTTT,TRBV5-8,TRBJ1-1,few,-
CAGRAGGESEKLFF,TGTGCCGGGAGGGCGGGGGGAGAGAGTGAAAAACTGTTTTTT,TRBV30,TRBJ1-4,-,-
CASSPRTSGGASYEQYF,TGCGCCAGCAGCCCCAGGACTAGCGGGGGGGCGAGCTACGAGCAGTACTTC,TRBV5-1,TRBJ2-7,-,TRBD2
CASSYNRDIWYGYTF,TGTGCCAGCAGCTACAACCGGGACATCTGGTATGGCTACACCTTC,TRBV7-2,TRBJ1-2,-,-
CASSKAIDRGAEAFF,TGTGCCAGCTCAAAAGCCATAGACAGGGGGGCTGAAGCTTTCTTT,TRBV18,TRBJ1-1,-,TRBD1
CASSASGTGNSYEQYF,TGTGCCAGCAGTGCCTCCGGGACAGGTAACTCCTACGAGCAGTACTTC,TRBV25-1,TRBJ2-7,once,TRBD1
CAWSVSQVITEAFF,TGTGCCTGGAGTGTAAGTCAGGTAATCACTGAAGCTTTCTTT,TRBV30,TRBJ1-1,once,-
CASSPGTGGIEAFF,TGTGCCAGCAGCCCCGGGACAGGGGGCATTGAAGCTTTCTTT,TRBV4-2,TRBJ1-1,once,TRBD1
CASSQGGPAKLFF,TGTGCCAGCAGCCAAGGTGGGCCCGCGAAGCTGTTTTTT,TRBV4-2,TRBJ2-2,once,-
CASSFDSGYNEQFF,TGCGCCAGCAGCTTTGATTCGGGGTACAATGAGCAGTTCTTC,TRBV5-1,TRBJ2-1,-,-
CASSLPSGGEETQYF,TGCGCCAGCAGCTTACCTAGCGGGGGGGAAGAGACCCAGTACTTC,TRBV5-1,TRBJ2-5,-,TRBD2
CASSVTLATEAFF,TGTGCCAGCAGTGTGACACTCGCAACTGAAGCTTTCTTT,TRBV6-1,TRBJ1-1,many,-
CAGGRYGYTF,TGTGCCGGCGGTCGTTATGGCTACACCTTC,TRBV21-1,TRBJ1-2,-,-
CASSIAPGPSNQPQHF,TGTGCCAGTAGTATAGCCCCAGGGCCAAGCAATCAGCCCCAGCATTTT,TRBV19,TRBJ1-5,-,-
CASSYLGQGRGYTF,TGTGCCAGCAGTTACCTCGGACAGGGTCGTGGCTACACCTTC,TRBV6-5,TRBJ1-2,-,TRBD1
CASSIGQGRWDEQFF,TGTGCCAGCAGCATCGGACAGGGGAGATGGGATGAGCAGTTCTTC,TRBV7-9,TRBJ2-1,-,TRBD1
CASTSGTGGTYEQYF,TGTGCCAGCACCTCCGGGACAGGGGGCACCTACGAGCAGTACTTC,TRBV5-4,TRBJ2-7,-,TRBD1
CASNPQGGADIETQYF,TGTGCCAGCAACCCGCAAGGGGGCGCGGATATTGAGACCCAGTACTTC,TRBV7-2,TRBJ2-5,-,TRBD1
CSVTSRLAAQETQYF,TGCAGCGTGACATCTAGACTAGCGGCACAAGAGACCCAGTACTTC,TRBV29-1,TRBJ2-5,few,TRBD2
CASSLNSPGKAEAFF,TGTGCCAGCAGCTTAAATTCGCCAGGGAAGGCTGAAGCTTTCTTT,TRBV7-2,TRBJ1-1,-,-
CASGALWGEQYF,TGTGCCAGCGGGGCCCTCTGGGGCGAGCAGTACTTC,TRBV6-8,TRBJ2-7,-,-
CASPPGTSGGTQYF,TGTGCCAGTCCCCCCGGGACTAGCGGGGGTACGCAGTACTTC,TRBV19,TRBJ2-7,few,TRBD2
CASSFWDRSTDTQYF,TGTGCCAGCAGTTTTTGGGACAGGAGCACAGATACGCAGTATTTT,TRBV27,TRBJ2-3,-,TRBD1
CASSLRSWPSVLGDYEQYF,TGTGCCAGCAGTTTACGCTCTTGGCCGTCTGTCCTAGGCGACTACGAGCAGTACTTC,TRBV28,TRBJ2-7,few,-
CASSPYGGGSRDDEQFF,TGCGCCAGCAGCCCGTACGGAGGGGGCTCAAGGGATGATGAGCAGTTCTTC,TRBV5-1,TRBJ2-1,-,-
CASSEYGRQETQYF,TGCGCCAGCAGTGAGTATGGCAGACAAGAGACCCAGTACTTC,TRBV10-1,TRBJ2-5,few,-
CSVGVSGNTIYF,TGCAGCGTCGGGGTCTCTGGAAACACCATATATTTT,TRBV29-1,TRBJ1-3,-,-
CASSGQGDGNQPQHF,TGTGCCAGCAGTGGACAGGGCGATGGCAATCAGCCCCAGCATTTT,TRBV6-1,TRBJ1-5,once,TRBD1
CAISVRTNEQYF,TGTGCCATCAGTGTTCGGACAAACGAGCAGTACTTC,TRBV10-3,TRBJ2-7,-,-
CASGTDRDGDGYTF,TGTGCTAGTGGAACCGACAGGGACGGGGATGGCTACACCTTC,TRBV12-5,TRBJ1-2,-,TRBD1
CASHESAGAAEQYF,TGTGCCAGCCACGAGAGCGCGGGGGCGGCCGAGCAGTACTTC,TRBV6-1,TRBJ2-7,-,-
CASSESGTGLDYTF,TGTGCCAGCAGTGAATCCGGGACAGGGCTTGACTACACCTTC,TRBV2,TRBJ1-2,-,TRBD1
CASSYGGGAYGYTF,TGTGCCAGCAGTTACGGCGGTGGTGCTTATGGCTACACCTTC,TRBV6-6,TRBJ1-2,-,-
CASSQVQESADTQYF,TGCGCCAGCAGCCAAGTACAGGAGAGCGCAGATACGCAGTATTTT,TRBV4-3,TRBJ2-3,-,-
CSVNRDTEYNEQFF,TGCAGCGTTAACCGGGACACCGAATACAATGAGCAGTTCTTC,TRBV29-1,TRBJ2-1,-,-
CASSNRDSTTDTQYF,TGTGCCAGCAGCAATCGGGACTCTACCACAGATACGCAGTATTTT,TRBV7-9,TRBJ2-3,-,-
CSVDRGTEAFF,TGCAGCGTTGACAGGGGGACTGAAGCTTTCTTT,TRBV29-1,TRBJ1-1,-,TRBD1
CAWSAGGGDTQYF,TGTGCCTGGAGCGCAGGGGGTGGGGATACGCAGTATTTT,TRBV30,TRBJ2-3,-,TRBD1